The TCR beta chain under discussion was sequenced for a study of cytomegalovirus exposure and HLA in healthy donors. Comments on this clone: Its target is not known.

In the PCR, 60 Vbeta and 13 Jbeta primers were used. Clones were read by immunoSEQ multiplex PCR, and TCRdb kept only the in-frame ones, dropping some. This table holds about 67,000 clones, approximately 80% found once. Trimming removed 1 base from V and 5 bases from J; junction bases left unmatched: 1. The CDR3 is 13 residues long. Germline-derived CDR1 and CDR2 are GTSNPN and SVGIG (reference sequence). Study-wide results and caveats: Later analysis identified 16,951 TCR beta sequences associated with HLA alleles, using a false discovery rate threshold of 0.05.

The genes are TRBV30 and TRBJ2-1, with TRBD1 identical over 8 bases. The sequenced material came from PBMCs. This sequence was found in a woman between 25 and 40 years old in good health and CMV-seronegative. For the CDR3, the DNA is TGTGCCTGGAGTGCGACAGGGGACAATGAGCAGTTCTTC. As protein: CAWSATGDNEQFF.